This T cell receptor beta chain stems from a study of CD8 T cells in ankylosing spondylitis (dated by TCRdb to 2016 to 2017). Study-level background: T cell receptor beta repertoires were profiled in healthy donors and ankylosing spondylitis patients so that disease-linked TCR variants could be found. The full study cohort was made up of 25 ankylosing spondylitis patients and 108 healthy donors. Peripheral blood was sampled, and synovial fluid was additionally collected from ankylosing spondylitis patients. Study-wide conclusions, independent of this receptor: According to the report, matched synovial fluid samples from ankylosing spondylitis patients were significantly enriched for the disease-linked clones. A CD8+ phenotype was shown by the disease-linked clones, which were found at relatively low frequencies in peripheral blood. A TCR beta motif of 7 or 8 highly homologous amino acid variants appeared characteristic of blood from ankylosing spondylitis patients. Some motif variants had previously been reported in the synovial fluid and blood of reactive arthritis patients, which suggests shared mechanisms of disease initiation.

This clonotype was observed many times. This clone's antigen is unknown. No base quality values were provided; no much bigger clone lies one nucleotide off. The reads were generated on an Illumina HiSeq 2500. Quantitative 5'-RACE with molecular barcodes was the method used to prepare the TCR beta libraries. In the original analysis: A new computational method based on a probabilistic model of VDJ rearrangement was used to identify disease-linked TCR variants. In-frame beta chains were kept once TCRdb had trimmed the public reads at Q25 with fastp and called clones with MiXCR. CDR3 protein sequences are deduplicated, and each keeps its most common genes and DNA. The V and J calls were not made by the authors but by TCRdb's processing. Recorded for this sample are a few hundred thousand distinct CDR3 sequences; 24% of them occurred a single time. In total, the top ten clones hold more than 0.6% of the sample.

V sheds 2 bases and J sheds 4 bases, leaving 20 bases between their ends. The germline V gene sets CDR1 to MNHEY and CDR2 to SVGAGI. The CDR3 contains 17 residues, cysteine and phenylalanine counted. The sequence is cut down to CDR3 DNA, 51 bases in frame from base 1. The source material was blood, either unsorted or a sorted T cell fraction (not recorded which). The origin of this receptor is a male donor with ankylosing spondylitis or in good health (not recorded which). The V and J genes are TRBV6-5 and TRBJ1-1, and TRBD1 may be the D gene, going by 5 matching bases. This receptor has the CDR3 CASSYRLFFGGPTEAFF. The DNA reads TGTGCCAGCAGTTACCGTCTCTTTTTCGGGGGTCCCACTGAAGCTTTCTTT.